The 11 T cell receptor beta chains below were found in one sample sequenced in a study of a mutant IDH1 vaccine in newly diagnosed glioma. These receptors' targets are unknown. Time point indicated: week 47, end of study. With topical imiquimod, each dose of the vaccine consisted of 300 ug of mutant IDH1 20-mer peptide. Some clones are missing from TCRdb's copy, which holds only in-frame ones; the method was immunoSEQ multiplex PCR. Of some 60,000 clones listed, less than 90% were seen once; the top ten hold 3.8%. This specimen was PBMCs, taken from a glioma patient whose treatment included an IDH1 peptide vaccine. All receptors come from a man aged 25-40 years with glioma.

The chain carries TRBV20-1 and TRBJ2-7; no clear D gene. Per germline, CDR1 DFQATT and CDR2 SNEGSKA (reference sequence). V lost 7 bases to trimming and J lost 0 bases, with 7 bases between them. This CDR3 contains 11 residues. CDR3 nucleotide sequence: TGCAGTGTCCAGATCTCCTACGAGCAGTACTTC. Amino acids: CSVQISYEQYF.

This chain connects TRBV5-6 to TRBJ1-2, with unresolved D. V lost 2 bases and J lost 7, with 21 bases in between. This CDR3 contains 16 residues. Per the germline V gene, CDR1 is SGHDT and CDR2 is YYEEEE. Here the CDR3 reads CASSLFDGVKLLGYTF. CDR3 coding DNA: TGTGCCAGCAGCTTATTCGACGGAGTAAAGCTCCTTGGCTACACCTTC.

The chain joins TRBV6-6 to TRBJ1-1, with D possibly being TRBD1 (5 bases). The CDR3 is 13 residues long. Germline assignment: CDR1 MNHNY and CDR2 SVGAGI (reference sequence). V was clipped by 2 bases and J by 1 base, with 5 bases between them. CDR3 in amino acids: CASSYGQNTEAFF. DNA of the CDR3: TGTGCCAGCAGTTACGGACAGAACACTGAAGCTTTCTTT.

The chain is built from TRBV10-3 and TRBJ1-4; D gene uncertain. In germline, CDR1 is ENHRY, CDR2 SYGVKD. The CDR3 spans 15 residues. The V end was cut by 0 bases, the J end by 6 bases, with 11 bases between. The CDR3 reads CAISESWPEDEKLFF. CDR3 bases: TGTGCCATCAGTGAGTCATGGCCGGAGGATGAAAAACTGTTTTTT.

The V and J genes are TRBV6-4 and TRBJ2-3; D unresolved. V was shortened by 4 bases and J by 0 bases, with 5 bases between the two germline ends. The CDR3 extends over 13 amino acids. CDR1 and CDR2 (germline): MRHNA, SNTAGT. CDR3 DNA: TGTGCCAGCAGTGGTTCCAGCACAGATACGCAGTATTTT. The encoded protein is CASSGSSTDTQYF.

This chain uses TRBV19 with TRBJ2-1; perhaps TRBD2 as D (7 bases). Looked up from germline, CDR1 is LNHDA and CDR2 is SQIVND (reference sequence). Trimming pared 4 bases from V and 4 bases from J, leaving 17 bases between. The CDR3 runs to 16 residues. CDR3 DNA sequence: TGTGCCAGTAGTACGGCTCTCGGGGGGCGATACAATGAGCAGTTCTTC. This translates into CASSTALGGRYNEQFF.

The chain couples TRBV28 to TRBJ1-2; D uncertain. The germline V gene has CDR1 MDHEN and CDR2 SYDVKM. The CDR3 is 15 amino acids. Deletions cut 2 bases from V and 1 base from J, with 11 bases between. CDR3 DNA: TGTGCCAGCAGTTTACCTGGCCAAGGTAACTATGGCTACACCTTC. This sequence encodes CASSLPGQGNYGYTF.

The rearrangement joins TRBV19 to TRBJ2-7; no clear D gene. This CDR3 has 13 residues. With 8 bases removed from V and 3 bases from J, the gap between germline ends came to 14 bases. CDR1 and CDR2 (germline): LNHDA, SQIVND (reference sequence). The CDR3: CASASTDNYEQYF. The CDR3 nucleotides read TGTGCCAGTGCTTCTACAGATAACTACGAGCAGTACTTC.

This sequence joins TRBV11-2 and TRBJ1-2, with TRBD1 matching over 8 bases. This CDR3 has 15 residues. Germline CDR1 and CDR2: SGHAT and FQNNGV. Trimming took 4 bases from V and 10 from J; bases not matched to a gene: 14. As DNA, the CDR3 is TGTGCCAGCAGCTCGTTACAGGGGGTTCAATCTAACTACACCTTC. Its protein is CASSSLQGVQSNYTF.

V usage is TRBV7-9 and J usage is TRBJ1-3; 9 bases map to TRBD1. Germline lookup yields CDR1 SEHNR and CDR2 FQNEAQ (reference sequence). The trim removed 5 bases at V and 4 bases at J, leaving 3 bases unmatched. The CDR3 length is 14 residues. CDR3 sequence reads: CASSLGTGGNTIYF. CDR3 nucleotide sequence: TGTGCCAGCAGCCTCGGGACAGGGGGAAACACCATATATTTT. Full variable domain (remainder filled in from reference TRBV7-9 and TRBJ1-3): DTGVSQNPRHKITKRGQNVTFRCDPISEHNRLYWYRQTLGQGPEFLTYFQNEAQLEKSRLLSDRFSAERPKGSFSTLEIQRTEQGDSAMYLCASSLGTGGNTIYFGEGSWLTVV.

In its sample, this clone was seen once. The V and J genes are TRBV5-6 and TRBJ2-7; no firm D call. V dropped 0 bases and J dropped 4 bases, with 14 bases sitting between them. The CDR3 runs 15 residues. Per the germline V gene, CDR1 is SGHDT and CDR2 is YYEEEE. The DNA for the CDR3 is TGTGCCAGCAGCTTGGGCCTGACGGAGAAATACGAGCAGTACTTC. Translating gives CASSLGLTEKYEQYF.